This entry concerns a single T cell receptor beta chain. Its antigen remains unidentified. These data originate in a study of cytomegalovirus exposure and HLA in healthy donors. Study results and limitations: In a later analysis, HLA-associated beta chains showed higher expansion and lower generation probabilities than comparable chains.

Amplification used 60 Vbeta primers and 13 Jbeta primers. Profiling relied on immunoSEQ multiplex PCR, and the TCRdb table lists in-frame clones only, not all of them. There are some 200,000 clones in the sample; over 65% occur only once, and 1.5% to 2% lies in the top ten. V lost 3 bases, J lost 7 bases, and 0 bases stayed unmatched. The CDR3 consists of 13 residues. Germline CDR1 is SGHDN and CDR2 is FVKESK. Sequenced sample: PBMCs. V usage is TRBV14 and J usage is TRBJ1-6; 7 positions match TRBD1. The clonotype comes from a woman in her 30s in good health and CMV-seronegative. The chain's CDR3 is CASSQTGNSPLHF. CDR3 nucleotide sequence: TGTGCCAGCAGCCAGACAGGGAATTCACCCCTCCACTTT. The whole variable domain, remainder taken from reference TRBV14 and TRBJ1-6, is EAGVTQFPSHSVIEKGQTVTLRCDPISGHDNLYWYRRVMGKEIKFLLHFVKESKQDESGMPNNRFLAERTGGTYSTLKVQPAELEDSGVYFCASSQTGNSPLHFGNGTRLTVT.